This T cell receptor beta chain is from a study of blood T cell repertoires in COVID-19. The CDR3 consists of 17 residues. The germline V and J ends were trimmed by 3 bases and 0 bases, with 14 bases remaining between them. Germline CDR1 is MDHEN and CDR2 is SYDVKM. TCRdb keeps only in-frame clones here, not all; method: immunoSEQ multiplex PCR. In the table there are around 100,000 clones, approximately 90% of which are singletons. The source of this sequence is a human donor with active COVID-19. The donor label of this sample is uncertain. The rearrangement joins TRBV28 to TRBJ2-2; D gene unclear. The sample comprised peripheral blood. The CDR3 sequence is CASSFPNYRTNTGELFF. The CDR3 coding sequence is TGTGCCAGCAGTTTCCCGAACTACCGTACGAACACCGGGGAGCTGTTTTTT.